This T cell receptor (beta chain) was captured in a study of glioma-infiltrating T cells. TCR alpha and beta CDR3 regions were amplified from RNA using iRepertoire nested multiplex PCR. TCRdb processed the multiplex PCR reads anew with MiXCR; each CDR3 protein has one entry. The profile shows more than 20,000 distinct CDR3 sequences, around 23% of them singletons. This clonotype came up many times. This TCR came from a human donor with low-grade glioma or glioblastoma, undergoing nonglioma brain surgery, or in good health (not recorded which). What was sequenced was glioma tissue, nonneoplastic brain tissue, or PBMCs (not recorded which).

As DNA, the CDR3 is TGTGCCAGCAGCTTTTTAGGCCTGGGTACGCAGTATTTT. Translation gives CASSFLGLGTQYF. The chain is built from TRBV5-4 and TRBJ2-3; no clear D. CDR1 and CDR2 from the germline V gene are SGHNT and YYREEE (reference sequence). CDR3 size: 13 residues. V was shortened by 2 bases and J by 8 bases, with 12 bases between the two germline ends. Full variable domain (rest looked up from reference TRBV5-4 and TRBJ2-3): ETGVTQSPTHLIKTRGQQVTLRCSSQSGHNTVSWYQQALGQGPQFIFQYYREEENGRGNFPPRFSGLQFPNYSSELNVNALELDDSALYLCASSFLGLGTQYFGPGTRLTVL.